Described below is a single T cell receptor beta chain sequence and its context. Its antigen target is currently unknown. Per-nucleotide qualities are absent, and no much larger clonotype sits a single base away. This record belongs to a study of cytomegalovirus exposure and HLA in healthy donors (dated by TCRdb to about 2017). Context from the whole study: An earlier analysis of about 530 of the donors reported under 300 Gb of sequence data and 95 million to 120 million unique TCR beta sequences obtained from roughly 170 million T cells. Roughly 310 gigabases of sequencing data and tens of millions of unique TCR sequences were included in an early release covering about 700 HLA-typed donors. Of the 300 to 500 genotyped donors, approximately 81% were placed in the genetic ancestry cluster associated with self-reported Caucasian donors. The study aimed to test whether signatures of past pathogen exposure could be identified by cataloging public T cell receptors. The study used immunosequencing to profile the T cell repertoires of several hundred subjects and linked those repertoires to cytomegalovirus serostatus. A separate validation cohort of about 110 different subjects was used in addition to the roughly 620-subject first cohort. To predict cytomegalovirus infection status, the study brought together high-throughput TCR immunosequencing, statistical association of individual TCRs with disease status, and machine learning. A later analysis re-analyzed previously published TCR beta repertoires from 500 to 700 donors and added high-resolution HLA genotyping to study TCR occurrence patterns. Rather than using new phenotypic data, the later analysis identified candidate immune exposures from TCR beta sequences and from how often those sequences occurred across donors. To decide whether each TCR beta V gene segment behaved as functional or pseudogenic, an earlier analysis of approximately 620 of the donors relied on high-throughput TCR beta sequencing. Donor age, sex, ethnicity and CMV serostatus were collected together with the repertoire data. A later genetic analysis took genome-wide SNP genotypes for about three fifths of the roughly 670 donors and used that subset as a discovery cohort. All discovery cohort repertoires had been generated using a single sequencing platform. HLA typing covered class I and class II loci at four-digit resolution. The number of donors typed differed by locus, with roughly 629-640 for A, B, C, DRB1 and DQB1, 522 for DQA1, 600 to 610 for DPA1, and 472 for DPB1. Several DR-DQ haplotypes were handled as single units for association and clustering because linkage in the cohort was strong. Across 398 genotyped donors of the cohort, an average of roughly 230,000 unique TCR beta nucleotide sequences per donor were sequenced, and approximately 19% of those sequences were non-productive.

The cohort comprised some 680 healthy bone marrow donors. Cohort members were all nominally healthy when sampled, although unrecorded immune exposures were likely present. The donor tested CMV seropositive and was one of the 289 seropositive cohort members. A peripheral blood sample was collected from each donor, and TCR beta sequencing was performed on peripheral blood mononuclear cells. Genomic DNA was extracted from the blood cell samples with the Qiagen DNeasy Blood Extraction Kit. Results and caveats for the whole study, not just this receptor: Correlated functional status among segregating V segments might reflect linkage disequilibrium, but an unknown experimental factor could not be ruled out. The presence/absence analyses assumed that sequencing depth was roughly uniform across donors, and that assumption may not be true. According to a later analysis, TCR association rates differed among HLA loci, with DRB1 alleles showing the most associated TCRs and HLA-C alleles showing the fewest. In a later analysis, HLA-associated TCR beta chains showed more clonal expansion and lower generation probabilities than non-associated chains that were equally common. For the cohort, immune exposure information was limited to CMV serostatus. Some IMGT-functional V segments, including TRBV6-2 and TRBV6-3, could not be distinguished by the 87-base-pair reads and were therefore excluded. According to a later genetic analysis, donors in an Asian-associated ancestry cluster had fewer N-insertions in productive TCRs than the approximately 650-donor mean. When HLA alleles, especially DR and DQ, strongly co-occurred, attributing TCR associations to individual alleles was difficult. This cohort had only TCR beta chains sequenced, and the lack of alpha or paired-chain data limited which features could be detected. Most TCR sequences were observed very rarely across donors, whereas some public TCRs were present in many individuals. Because HLA typing was missing for some donors at each locus, association tests included only the typed subset. At a false discovery rate of 0.05, a later analysis linked some 17,000 TCR beta sequences to specific HLA alleles. In a later analysis, several top co-occurrence clusters were reported to appear linked to parvovirus B19, influenza, CMV and Epstein-Barr virus. In the study, approximately 160 TCR beta chains were listed as associated with cytomegalovirus. In both the original and validation cohorts, the classifier was reported to diagnose cytomegalovirus status with high specificity and sensitivity. It was suggested by the authors that the approach could potentially be generalized to other disease states and immunological phenotypes. In an earlier analysis of fewer than 750 of the donors, most TCR beta V segments were observed in productive rearrangements about 87% or about 30% of the time, broadly matching IMGT annotations. A later analysis found that most CMV-associated TCR beta chains appeared HLA-restricted, with HLA associations seemingly driven largely by CMV exposure. A cluster of highly shared sequence variants was judged likely to be a technical artifact of the sequencing pipeline. Approximately 18 rarely observed V segments, including chromosome 9 orphons, were excluded from the earlier analysis of some 590 of the donors because counts were too low. An association between a missense DCLRE1C variant and V-gene and J-gene trimming of TCR beta chains was found in a later genetic analysis and replicated in an independent cohort. In vitro tests confirmed that a few of the cytomegalovirus-associated TCR beta chains recognize cytomegalovirus antigens. A further reported finding was that TCR beta sequences accurately predicted the HLA-A and HLA-B alleles for most subjects in the first cohort.

Cut back by 7 bases and 4 bases, the V and J ends lie 22 bases apart. The CDR3 starts with the cysteine, ends with the phenylalanine, and has 17 residues. The sequence is cut down to CDR3 DNA, 51 bases in frame from base 1. Based on the germline V gene, the CDR1 and CDR2 sequences are SGHAT and FQNNGV. The method was the immunoSEQ multiplex PCR assay. The multiplex PCR relied on a mix of 60 forward primers for TCR Vbeta segments and 13 reverse primers for TCR Jbeta segments. Amplification of the CDR3 region of rearranged TCR beta genes was performed with a multiplex PCR assay on genomic DNA. On the Illumina HiSeq System, the amplified TCR beta libraries were sequenced as 87-base-pair reads. The study's processing was this. In a later analysis, some 80 million unique TCR beta chains were counted across the 500 to 850 repertoires, and roughly 10 million of these chains were shared by at least two donors. Raw reads were error-corrected and collapsed into unique sequences with a nearest-neighbor algorithm that merged closely related sequences to remove PCR and sequencing errors. CDR3 sequences were aligned to IMGT reference sequences to assign V, D and J gene segments. For a sequence to be retained, at least a six-nucleotide match to both a V gene segment and a J gene segment was required. A rearrangement counted as productive if the CDR3 had no stop codons and remained in frame with V and J, and every other rearrangement counted as non-productive. Following IMGT convention, CDR3 was defined as the stretch from the second conserved V-encoded cysteine to the conserved J-encoded phenylalanine. In an earlier analysis of around 570 of the donors, sequences lacking an unambiguous match to a single V gene segment were excluded. An earlier analysis of several hundred of the donors called V segments functional above 56.7% productive rearrangements and segregating when the between-donor standard deviation exceeded 5%. A statistical classification framework was built to diagnose cytomegalovirus status from the catalog of TCR beta chain sequences. V and J gene assignment, in a later analysis, came from comparing TCR nucleotide sequences with IMGT/GENE-DB human TR gene sequences. In a later analysis, CDR3 sequences and most-parsimonious VDJ recombination scenarios were assigned using the TCRdist pipeline. In a later analysis, each TCR beta chain was defined by its CDR3 amino acid sequence together with its V-gene family, and reads without a unique V-gene family were excluded. To address suspected cross-contamination and a sequencing artifact, a later analysis removed 592 highly shared, low-generation-probability nucleotide sequences. For each public chain, a later analysis derived a clonal expansion index from normalized ranks of inferred template counts within each repertoire. A later analysis computed generation probabilities with a VDJ recombination model fitted to out-of-frame rearrangements, and checked the results against IGoR. In a later analysis, TCR-TCR, TCR-HLA and TCR-CMV co-occurrence was scored with hypergeometric tests, and a repertoire-size bias correction was applied to TCR pairs. False discovery rates were estimated in a later analysis by permuting HLA or CMV assignments 20 times. In a later analysis, co-occurring TCRs were grouped with DBSCAN, and TCRdist sequence similarity was added when clustering was performed within HLA-allele-positive subsets. Repertoires with fewer than 30,000 or more than 120,000 public chains were left out of co-occurrence clustering, as were about five repertoires with anomalous nucleotide sharing. Drawn from immuneACCESS, this table holds only the in-frame rearrangements with V and J called that TCRdb kept. Clones are partly lost; checked studies trace under half to an unresolved V gene and leave the rest unexplained. Clonal size and the V and J genes are those of that table, whereas D and trimming came from the DNA. The sample table lists 180,000 or so clones, approximately 82% of them with a count of one. The ten top clones hold roughly 7.1% of the sample.

The V gene is TRBV11-2 and the J gene is TRBJ2-2; tentative D gene TRBD1, with 6 bases matching. The receptor comes from a woman in her thirties or forties in good health and CMV-seropositive. The specimen sequenced was PBMCs. The DNA sequence is as follows: TGTGCCAGCAAGGGTCCTGCAGGGGCCCGGGGCACCGGGGAGCTGTTTTTT. It is translated as CASKGPAGARGTGELFF.